These 8 T cell receptor beta chains came from one sample sequenced in a study of T cell responses to AZD1222 COVID-19 vaccine. Only in-frame clones appear in the TCRdb table, and some are missing; sequencing was by immunoSEQ multiplex PCR. The data contain around 180,000 clones, approximately 86% of them seen just once; the ten biggest clones take up roughly 0.5%. This material consisted of peripheral blood, taken on day 0 of AZD1222 vaccination. The receptors come from an adult in good health.

The chain combines TRBV6-5 with TRBJ2-1, with 11 bases that match TRBD2. The V segment lost 5 bases and the J segment 3 bases; nucleotides outside the gene matches: 3. Germline CDR1 MNHEY, CDR2 SVGAGI. The CDR3 has 15 residues. CDR3 DNA: TGTGCCAGCAGTAAGACTAGCGGGATCTACAATGAGCAGTTCTTC. Residues: CASSKTSGIYNEQFF.

The genes are TRBV19 and TRBJ1-5; 8 nucleotides match TRBD1. CDR3 size: 15 residues. The germline V gene has CDR1 LNHDA and CDR2 SQIVND (reference sequence). V was clipped by 6 bases and J by 6 bases; unmatched bases: 10. The CDR3 spells CASRLGQVSSQPQHF. The CDR3 region has the DNA TGTGCCAGTAGATTGGGACAGGTCTCCAGTCAGCCCCAGCATTTT.

This clone was picked up a small number of times. This chain connects TRBV4-3 to TRBJ1-3; 9 positions agree with TRBD1. Germline loops: CDR1 LGHNA, CDR2 YSLEER. V lost 0 bases, J lost 4 bases, and 4 bases stayed unmatched. The CDR3 loop spans 16 amino acids. CDR3 in DNA: TGCGCCAGCAGCCAAGACAGGACAGGGGTCGGAAACACCATATATTTT. Amino acids: CASSQDRTGVGNTIYF.

V and J are TRBV28 and TRBJ1-5, with D possibly matching TRBD1 (5 bases). The CDR3 totals 16 residues. Germline loops: CDR1 MDHEN, CDR2 SYDVKM. Trimming removed 5 bases at V and 2 bases at J, with 16 bases between. The CDR3 reads CASSLQAMARNQPQHF. The CDR3 DNA reads as TGTGCCAGCAGTCTACAGGCCATGGCGCGCAATCAGCCCCAGCATTTT.

The chain has TRBV24-1 and TRBJ2-5, with 9 bases aligning to TRBD2. The germline gives CDR1 KGHDR, CDR2 SFDVKD. CDR3 length: 16 amino acids. V shed 3 bases and J 5 bases; nucleotides not matched to a gene: 9. In DNA, the CDR3 is TGTGCCACCAGTGATGAAACAGCGGGGGGCGGGGAGACCCAGTACTTC. The encoded protein is CATSDETAGGGETQYF.

V gene TRBV30 combines with J gene TRBJ1-2, with D maybe TRBD1 (5 bases). The CDR3 sequence is 14 residues long. Per the germline V gene, CDR1 is GTSNPN and CDR2 is SVGIG (reference sequence). Trimming shortened V by 6 bases and J by 7 bases, and 21 bases separated the two germline ends. The CDR3 region is CACPSPGRGFGYTF. The CDR3, as DNA: TGTGCCTGTCCTTCTCCGGGGCGCGGGTTTGGCTACACCTTC.

V is TRBV5-6 and J is TRBJ1-5, with D unclear. From germline, CDR1 is SGHDT and CDR2 YYEEEE. V dropped 0 bases and J dropped 0 bases, with 7 bases sitting between them. This CDR3 is built from 15 residues. The CDR3: CASSLGRYSNQPQHF. The CDR3 bases are TGTGCCAGCAGCTTGGGAAGATATAGCAATCAGCCCCAGCATTTT.

This chain links TRBV10-1 with TRBJ2-7, with D possibly matching TRBD1 (6 bases). Trimming stripped 8 bases from V and 2 bases from J, with 10 bases between. CDR1 is WNHNN and CDR2 is SYGVQD in the germline V gene (reference sequence). This CDR3 is 12 amino acids long. The DNA for the CDR3 is TGCGCCAGCTCCGAGGGGGCCTACGAGCAGTACTTC. As protein: CASSEGAYEQYF.